This T cell receptor (beta chain) was recorded in a study of T cell changes during pregnancy in multiple sclerosis. The table came from immunoSEQ multiplex PCR; TCRdb's copy has only in-frame clones and leaves some out. The sample includes about 50,000 clones, 91% of them seen just once. This sample comprised CD8+ T cells from peripheral blood mononuclear cells, obtained after pregnancy. This receptor was taken from a female donor with multiple sclerosis, enrolled in a pregnancy study.

The CDR3 region has the DNA TGTGCCAGTAGTTCGACGAACAGGGGCATTTGGGAAAAACTGTTTTTT. Translation: CASSSTNRGIWEKLFF. The chain has TRBV19 and TRBJ1-4, with 7 bases identical to TRBD1. The V gene's germline CDR1 is LNHDA and CDR2 SQIVND (reference sequence). Losses at the gene ends were 5 bases for V and 8 bases for J; bases not matched to a gene: 14. This CDR3 spans 16 amino acids.